Listed here are 4 T cell receptor beta chains from one sample, sequenced in a study of CD8+ T cells in alopecia areata. The treatment denotes: oral pan-JAK inhibitor, 5-10 mg twice daily. TCR sequencing used cDNA made by reverse transcription of extracted RNA. The assay was immunoSEQ multiplex PCR, and TCRdb's table has in-frame clones only and misses some. The sample lists roughly 200,000 clones; 53% were seen once. The source was CD8+ T cells sorted from blood, collected at week 24, from a patient treated with tofacitinib. The source is a human donor with alopecia areata.

The chain employs TRBV30 and TRBJ1-1, with D hard to call. The germline V gene encodes CDR1 GTSNPN and CDR2 SVGIG (reference sequence). The V end lost 0 bases, the J end lost 2 bases, and 7 bases lay between the germline ends. This CDR3 region has 13 residues. Here the CDR3 reads CAWSVWGNTEAFF. CDR3 nucleotide sequence: TGTGCCTGGAGTGTGTGGGGTAACACTGAAGCTTTCTTT.

In its sample, this clone was seen a few times. The V call is TRBV29-1, the J call TRBJ1-2; D gene unclear. V shed 4 bases and J shed 3 bases, with 12 bases lying between them. The CDR3 is made up of 13 amino acids. Germline loops: CDR1 SQVTM, CDR2 ANQGSEA. CDR3 sequence (DNA): TGCAGCGTTGTCTGGCCGGATGACTATGGCTACACCTTC. It specifies CSVVWPDDYGYTF.

This clone was picked up one time. J is TRBJ1-2 and V is TRBV7-2, with D uncertain. The CDR3 runs to 17 residues. Germline CDR1 reads SGHTA; CDR2 reads FQGNSA. V lost 3 bases and J lost 4, with 21 bases in between. CDR3 protein: CASSFRGSLPQLYGYTF. Written as DNA, the CDR3 is TGTGCCAGCAGCTTTCGGGGATCACTCCCTCAGCTCTATGGCTACACCTTC. Supplemented by reference TRBV7-2 and TRBJ1-2, the full variable domain reads GAGVSQSPSNKVTEKGKDVELRCDPISGHTALYWYRQSLGQGLEFLIYFQGNSAPDKSGLPSDRFSAERTGGSVSTLTIQRTQQEDSAVYLCASSFRGSLPQLYGYTFGSGTRLTVV.

This clone was counted between two and nine times. V gene TRBV14 combines with J gene TRBJ1-1; D ambiguous. Trimming stripped 2 bases from V and 0 bases from J, with 7 bases between. The germline V gene has CDR1 SGHDN and CDR2 FVKESK. The CDR3 runs 14 residues. CDR3 nucleotide sequence: TGTGCCAGCAGCCAAATCAGGCTGAACACTGAAGCTTTCTTT. Protein: CASSQIRLNTEAFF.